The rows below give T cell receptor beta chains drawn from one sample of a study of Graves' ophthalmopathy and Graves' hyperthyroidism. TCRdb reprocessed the multiplex PCR reads via MiXCR and lists one record per CDR3 protein. The profile shows about 400,000 distinct CDR3 sequences, 15% to 20% of them singletons. Sequencing was done on a sample of peripheral blood. The receptors were gathered from a woman between 18 and 29 years old with Graves' ophthalmopathy. Both conserved end residues are part of each CDR3. The D gene is left open where the match is weak. Some rows mark clone size as missing; the rest say once, few, many or name a class of expanded clone.

clone size,V gene,J gene,D gene,CDR3 length,CDR3 protein,CDR3 DNA
many,TRBV27,TRBJ2-2,TRBD2,16,CASQTSGRAGTGELFF,TGTGCCAGCCAGACTAGCGGGAGGGCCGGTACCGGGGAGCTGTTTTTT
many,TRBV5-1,TRBJ1-3,-,16,CASSLDSRDKGDTIYF,TGCGCCAGCAGCTTGGATTCCCGGGACAAGGGGGACACCATATATTTT
-,TRBV6-1,TRBJ2-2,-,16,CASSPRGGSYTGELFF,TGTGCCAGCAGTCCAAGAGGCGGGTCGTACACCGGGGAGCTGTTTTTT
-,TRBV28,TRBJ1-5,-,13,CASSLSLGQPQHF,TGTGCCAGCAGTCTCTCTCTGGGCCAGCCCCAGCATTTT
many,TRBV6-5,TRBJ1-6,-,14,CASRAGPANSPLHF,TGTGCCAGCAGGGCAGGCCCTGCGAATTCACCCCTCCACTTT
-,TRBV5-1,TRBJ1-1,-,14,CASSRGQSLTEAFF,TGCGCCAGCAGCCGTGGACAGTCGTTAACTGAAGCTTTCTTT
many,TRBV6-2/TRBV6-3,TRBJ1-2,-,13,CASSNPLGNGYTF,TGTGCCAGCAGTAACCCGCTGGGGAACGGCTACACCTTC
many,TRBV5-1,TRBJ1-6,TRBD1,15,CASSLSGQANSPLHF,TGCGCCAGCAGCCTGTCGGGACAGGCTAATTCACCCCTCCACTTT
many,TRBV6-2/TRBV6-3,TRBJ2-7,-,12,CASRLRRGEQYF,TGTGCCAGCAGGCTCCGAAGGGGCGAGCAGTACTTC
many,TRBV30,TRBJ2-2,TRBD1,16,CAWIFPGQGGVRELFF,TGTGCCTGGATATTTCCGGGACAGGGTGGAGTGCGGGAGCTGTTTTTT
many,TRBV12-3/TRBV12-4,TRBJ1-5,TRBD1,16,CASSPATTGDGQPQHF,TGTGCCAGCAGTCCGGCGACAACAGGGGATGGGCAGCCCCAGCATTTT
many,TRBV7-2,TRBJ2-5,TRBD2,19,CASSGEGLAGQRPRETQYF,TGTGCCAGCAGCGGCGAGGGACTAGCGGGGCAACGCCCCCGGGAGACCCAGTACTTC
many,TRBV18,TRBJ1-6,-,17,CASSPSLSYGGSSPLHF,TGTGCCAGCTCACCCTCTCTCTCTTACGGGGGCAGTTCACCCCTCCACTTT
many,TRBV15,TRBJ1-5,TRBD1,18,CATSRVFQDRSPRRPQHF,TGTGCCACCAGCAGAGTGTTTCAGGACAGGAGTCCCCGGCGGCCCCAGCATTTT
-,TRBV12-3/TRBV12-4,TRBJ1-2,TRBD1,13,CASTLDRAYGYTF,TGTGCCAGCACCCTGGACAGGGCGTATGGCTACACCTTC
many,TRBV28,TRBJ1-3,-,18,CASSRYYSGTASGNTIYF,TGTGCCAGCAGTCGGTATTATTCCGGGACGGCCTCTGGAAACACCATATATTTT
-,TRBV5-5,TRBJ2-5,-,14,CASSLGFAEETQYF,TGTGCCAGCAGCTTGGGATTTGCAGAAGAGACCCAGTACTTC
many,TRBV7-2,TRBJ1-5,-,13,CASSETGGQPQHF,TGTGCCAGCAGCGAGACAGGCGGGCAGCCCCAGCATTTT
many,TRBV2,TRBJ2-2,TRBD2,14,CASSPGLASGELFF,TGTGCCAGCAGTCCGGGACTAGCTTCCGGGGAGCTGTTTTTT
many,TRBV6-2/TRBV6-3,TRBJ2-2,-,15,CASSSKTGNTGELFF,TGTGCCAGCAGTTCTAAGACGGGGAACACCGGGGAGCTGTTTTTT
many,TRBV20-1,TRBJ2-7,-,13,CSASGTPVYEQYF,TGCAGTGCTTCCGGGACACCGGTCTACGAGCAGTACTTC
many,TRBV6-1,TRBJ1-1,TRBD1,15,CASRDQGGANTEAFF,TGTGCCAGCAGGGACCAGGGGGGGGCTAACACTGAAGCTTTCTTT
-,TRBV11-1,TRBJ2-6,-,15,CASSLAIAGANVLTF,TGTGCCAGCAGCTTAGCTATTGCTGGGGCCAACGTCCTGACTTTC
many,TRBV28,TRBJ2-4,-,16,CASSLTRGLAKNIQYF,TGTGCCAGCAGTTTGACGAGGGGTCTGGCCAAAAACATTCAGTACTTC
-,TRBV19,TRBJ1-6,-,12,CASSCQDSPLHF,TGTGCCAGTAGTTGTCAAGATTCACCCCTCCACTTT
-,TRBV6-2/TRBV6-3,TRBJ1-1,TRBD1,13,CASKTGGRAEAFF,TGTGCCAGCAAAACAGGGGGAAGGGCTGAAGCTTTCTTT
many,TRBV7-2,TRBJ2-2,TRBD2,15,CASSTGLAGVGELFF,TGTGCCAGCAGCACAGGACTAGCGGGAGTCGGGGAGCTGTTTTTT
many,TRBV4-2,TRBJ1-1,-,18,CASSPFPTGPGGNTEAFF,TGTGCCAGCAGCCCCTTTCCCACGGGGCCTGGAGGGAACACTGAAGCTTTCTTT
many,TRBV4-2,TRBJ2-5,TRBD2,15,CASSPLAAGVETQYF,TGTGCCAGCAGCCCCCTTGCTGCGGGGGTAGAGACCCAGTACTTC
many,TRBV20-1,TRBJ1-2,TRBD1,15,CSARGKTGGLGGYTF,TGCAGTGCTAGAGGGAAGACAGGGGGCCTAGGTGGCTACACCTTC
once,TRBV7-2,TRBJ2-7,TRBD1,14,CASSITGALSEQYF,TGTGCCAGCAGCATAACAGGGGCCCTCTCCGAGCAGTACTTC
many,TRBV28,TRBJ1-1,-,14,CASSPWTKNTEAFF,TGTGCCAGCAGTCCCTGGACAAAGAACACTGAAGCTTTCTTT
-,TRBV6-2/TRBV6-3,TRBJ2-7,-,11,CASRRQGEQYF,TGTGCCAGCAGACGACAAGGCGAGCAGTACTTC
many,TRBV6-1,TRBJ2-5,-,14,CASILTWGQETQYF,TGTGCCAGCATCCTGACGTGGGGGCAAGAGACCCAGTACTTC
many,TRBV30,TRBJ1-1,-,15,CAWRKFGGTDTEAFF,TGTGCCTGGAGAAAGTTTGGGGGTACGGACACTGAAGCTTTCTTT
many,TRBV24-1,TRBJ1-5,TRBD1,15,CATSDGQGRAQPQHF,TGTGCCACCAGTGATGGACAGGGTCGGGCCCAGCCCCAGCATTTT
many,TRBV6-2/TRBV6-3,TRBJ2-5,TRBD2,15,CASEAAGGLQETQYF,TGTGCCAGCGAGGCGGCGGGGGGTCTCCAAGAGACCCAGTACTTC
many,TRBV20-1,TRBJ1-5,-,15,CSAPGDGVSNQPQHF,TGCAGTGCCCCGGGGGACGGGGTTAGCAATCAGCCCCAGCATTTT
-,TRBV6-1,TRBJ2-7,TRBD2,15,CASSPKGGRTYEQYF,TGTGCCAGCAGCCCGAAGGGCGGGAGGACTTACGAGCAGTACTTC
many,TRBV6-5,TRBJ1-3,-,16,CASSTSTVSSGNTIYF,TGTGCCAGCAGTACCTCCACGGTGAGCTCTGGAAACACCATATATTTT
many,TRBV27,TRBJ2-7,TRBD1,15,CASSSPRGRRYEQYF,TGTGCCAGCAGTTCGCCCAGGGGGCGCAGGTACGAGCAGTACTTC
many,TRBV30,TRBJ1-5,-,14,CAWSGRWINQPQHF,TGTGCCTGGAGTGGACGTTGGATCAATCAGCCCCAGCATTTT
-,TRBV6-5,TRBJ1-2,-,13,CASSYRLGYGYTF,TGTGCCAGCAGTTACAGGCTCGGCTATGGCTACACCTTC
many,TRBV6-2/TRBV6-3,TRBJ2-4,-,16,CASSYQTGRAKNIQYF,TGTGCCAGCAGCTACCAGACAGGGAGGGCCAAAAACATTCAGTACTTC
many,TRBV27,TRBJ1-6,-,14,CASSRLGAAYPLHF,TGTGCCAGCAGCCGACTGGGGGCCGCCTATCCCCTCCACTTT
many,TRBV6-2/TRBV6-3,TRBJ2-2,-,17,CASSTLRQRTNTGELFF,TGTGCCAGCAGTACCTTACGCCAGCGGACGAACACCGGGGAGCTGTTTTTT
-,TRBV6-2/TRBV6-3,TRBJ2-5,-,14,CASSYSMVQETQYF,TGTGCCAGCAGTTACTCGATGGTACAAGAGACCCAGTACTTC
many,TRBV12-5,TRBJ1-1,-,15,CASGLARPSGTEAFF,TGTGCTAGTGGTTTGGCCCGGCCTTCGGGCACTGAAGCTTTCTTT
few,TRBV4-1,TRBJ2-2,-,18,CASSQEVRVGAVFGELFF,TGCGCCAGCAGCCAAGAGGTTCGCGTAGGGGCGGTTTTCGGGGAGCTGTTTTTT
many,TRBV6-1,TRBJ2-5,-,15,CASSEWNLWPQTQYF,TGTGCCAGCAGTGAATGGAATCTGTGGCCCCAAACCCAGTACTTC